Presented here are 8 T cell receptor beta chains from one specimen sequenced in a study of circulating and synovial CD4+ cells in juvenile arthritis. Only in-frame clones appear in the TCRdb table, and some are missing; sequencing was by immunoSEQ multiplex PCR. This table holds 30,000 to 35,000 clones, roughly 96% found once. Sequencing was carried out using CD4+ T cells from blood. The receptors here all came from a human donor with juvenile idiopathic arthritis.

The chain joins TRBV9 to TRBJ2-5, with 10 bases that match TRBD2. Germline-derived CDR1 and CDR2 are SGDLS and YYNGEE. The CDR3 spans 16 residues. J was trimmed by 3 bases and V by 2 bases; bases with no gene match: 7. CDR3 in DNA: TGTGCCAGCAGCGTGTCTAGCGGGGGTATAAAAGAGACCCAGTACTTC. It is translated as CASSVSSGGIKETQYF.

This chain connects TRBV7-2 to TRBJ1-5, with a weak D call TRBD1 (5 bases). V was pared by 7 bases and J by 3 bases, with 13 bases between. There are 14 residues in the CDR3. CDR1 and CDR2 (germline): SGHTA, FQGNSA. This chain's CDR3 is CASTRARDNQPQHF. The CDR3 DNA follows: TGTGCCAGCACCCGGGCCAGGGACAATCAGCCCCAGCATTTT.

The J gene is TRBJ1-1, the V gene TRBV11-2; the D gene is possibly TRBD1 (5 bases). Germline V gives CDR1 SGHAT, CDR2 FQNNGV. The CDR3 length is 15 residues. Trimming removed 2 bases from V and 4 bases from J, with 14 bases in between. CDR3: CASSLPAGWATEAFF. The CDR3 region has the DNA TGTGCCAGCAGCTTACCGGCAGGGTGGGCCACTGAAGCTTTCTTT.

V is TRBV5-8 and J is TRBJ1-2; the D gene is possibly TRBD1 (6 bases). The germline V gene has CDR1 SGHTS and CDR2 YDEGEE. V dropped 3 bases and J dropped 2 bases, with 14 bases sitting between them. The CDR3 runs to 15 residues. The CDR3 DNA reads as TGTGCCAGCAGCTACACCGGGACACCCAACTATGGCTACACCTTC. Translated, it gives CASSYTGTPNYGYTF.

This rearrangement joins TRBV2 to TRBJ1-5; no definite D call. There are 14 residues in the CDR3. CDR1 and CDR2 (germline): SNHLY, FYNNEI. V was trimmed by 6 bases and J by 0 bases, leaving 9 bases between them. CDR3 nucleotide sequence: TGTGCCAGCAGAACAGAGAATAGCAATCAGCCCCAGCATTTT. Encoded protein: CASRTENSNQPQHF. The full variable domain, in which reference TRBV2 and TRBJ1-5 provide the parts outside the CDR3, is EPEVTQTPSHQVTQMGQEVILRCVPISNHLYFYWYRQILGQKVEFLVSFYNNEISEKSEIFDDQFSVERPDGSNFTLKIRSTKLEDSAMYFCASRTENSNQPQHFGDGTRLSIL.

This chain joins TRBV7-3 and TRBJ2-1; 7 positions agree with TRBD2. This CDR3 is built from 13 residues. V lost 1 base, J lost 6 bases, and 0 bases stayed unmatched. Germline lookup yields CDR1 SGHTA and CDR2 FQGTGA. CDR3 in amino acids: CASSLRGGNEQFF. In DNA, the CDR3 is TGTGCCAGCAGCTTAAGGGGGGGCAATGAGCAGTTCTTC. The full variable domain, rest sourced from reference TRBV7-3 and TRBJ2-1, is GAGVSQTPSNKVTEKGKYVELRCDPISGHTALYWYRQSLGQGPEFLIYFQGTGAADDSGLPNDRFFAVRPEGSVSTLKIQRTERGDSAVYLCASSLRGGNEQFFGPGTRLTVL.

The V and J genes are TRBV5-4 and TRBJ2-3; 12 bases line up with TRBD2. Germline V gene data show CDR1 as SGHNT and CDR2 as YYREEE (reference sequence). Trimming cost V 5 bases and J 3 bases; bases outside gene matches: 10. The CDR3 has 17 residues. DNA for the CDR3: TGTGCCAGCAGACTCGGTGGGCTAGCGGGAGGGACAGATACGCAGTATTTT. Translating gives CASRLGGLAGGTDTQYF.

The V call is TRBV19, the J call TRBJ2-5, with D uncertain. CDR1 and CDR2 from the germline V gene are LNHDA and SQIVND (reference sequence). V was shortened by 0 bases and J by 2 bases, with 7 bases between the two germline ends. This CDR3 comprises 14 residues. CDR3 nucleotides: TGTGCCAGTAGTATAGACACCGGGCAAGAGACCCAGTACTTC. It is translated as CASSIDTGQETQYF. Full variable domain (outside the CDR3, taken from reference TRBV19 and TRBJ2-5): DGGITQSPKYLFRKEGQNVTLSCEQNLNHDAMYWYRQDPGQGLRLIYYSQIVNDFQKGDIAEGYSVSREKKESFPLTVTSAQKNPTAFYLCASSIDTGQETQYFGPGTRLLVL.